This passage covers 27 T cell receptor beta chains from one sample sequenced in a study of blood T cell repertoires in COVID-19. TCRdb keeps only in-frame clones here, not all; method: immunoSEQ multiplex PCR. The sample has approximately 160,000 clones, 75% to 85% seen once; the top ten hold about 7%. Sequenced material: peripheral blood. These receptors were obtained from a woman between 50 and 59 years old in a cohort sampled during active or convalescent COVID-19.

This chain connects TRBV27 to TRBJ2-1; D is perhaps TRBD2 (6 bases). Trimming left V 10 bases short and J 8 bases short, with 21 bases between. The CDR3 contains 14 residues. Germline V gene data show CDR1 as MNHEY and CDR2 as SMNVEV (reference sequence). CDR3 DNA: TGTGCCACGCGCGAGGGACTCCTTTTCGATGAGCAGTTCTTC. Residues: CATREGLLFDEQFF.

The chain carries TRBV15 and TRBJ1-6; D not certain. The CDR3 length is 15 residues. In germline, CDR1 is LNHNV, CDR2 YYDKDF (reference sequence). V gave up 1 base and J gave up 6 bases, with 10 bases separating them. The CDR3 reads CATSRGEGSNSPLHF. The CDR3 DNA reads TGTGCCACCAGCAGAGGAGAGGGAAGTAATTCACCCCTCCACTTT. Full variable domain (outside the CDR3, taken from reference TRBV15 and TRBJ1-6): DAMVIQNPRYQVTQFGKPVTLSCSQTLNHNVMYWYQQKSSQAPKLLFHYYDKDFNNEADTPDNFQSRRPNTSFCFLDIRSPGLGDTAMYLCATSRGEGSNSPLHFGNGTRLTVT.

The CDR3 coding sequence is TGTGCCAGCAGCTTAGTGAGCTCCTACAATGAGCAGTTCTTC. This gives the protein CASSLVSSYNEQFF. The V call is TRBV7-9, the J call TRBJ2-1; D remains unclear. Trimming cost V 1 base and J 0 bases, with 4 bases left between them. The germline V gene encodes CDR1 SEHNR and CDR2 FQNEAQ (reference sequence). CDR3 size: 14 residues.

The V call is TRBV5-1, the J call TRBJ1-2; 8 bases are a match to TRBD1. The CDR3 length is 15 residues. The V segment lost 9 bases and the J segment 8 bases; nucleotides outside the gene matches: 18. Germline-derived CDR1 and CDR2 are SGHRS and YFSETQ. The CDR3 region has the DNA TGCGCCACCGATAGGGAACAGGGGGTGCTTGGGGGCTACACCTTC. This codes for CATDREQGVLGGYTF.

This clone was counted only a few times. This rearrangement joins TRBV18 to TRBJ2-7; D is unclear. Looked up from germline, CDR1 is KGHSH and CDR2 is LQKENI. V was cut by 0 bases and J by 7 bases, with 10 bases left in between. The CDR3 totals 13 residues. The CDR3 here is CASSPPTPEEQYF. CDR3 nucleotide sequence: TGTGCCAGCTCACCACCAACACCTGAAGAGCAGTACTTC.

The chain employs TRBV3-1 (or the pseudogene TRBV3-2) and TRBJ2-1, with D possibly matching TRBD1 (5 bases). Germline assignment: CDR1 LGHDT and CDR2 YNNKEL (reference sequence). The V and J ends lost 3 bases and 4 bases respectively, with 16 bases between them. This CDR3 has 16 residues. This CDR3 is CASSHEDAPGYNEQFF. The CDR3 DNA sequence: TGTGCCAGCAGCCACGAGGACGCCCCAGGGTACAATGAGCAGTTCTTC.

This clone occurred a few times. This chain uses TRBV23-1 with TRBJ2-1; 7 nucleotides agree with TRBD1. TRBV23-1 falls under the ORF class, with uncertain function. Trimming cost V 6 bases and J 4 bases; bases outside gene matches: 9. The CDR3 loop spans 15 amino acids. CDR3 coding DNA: TGCGCCAGCAGCCAAAACGGGACAGATTACAATGAGCAGTTCTTC. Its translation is CASSQNGTDYNEQFF.

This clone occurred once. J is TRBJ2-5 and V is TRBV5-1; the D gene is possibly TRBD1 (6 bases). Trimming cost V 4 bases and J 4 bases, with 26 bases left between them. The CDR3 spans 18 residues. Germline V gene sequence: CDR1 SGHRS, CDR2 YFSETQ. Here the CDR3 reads CASSPQDRQFRRGETQYF. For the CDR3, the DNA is TGCGCCAGCAGCCCGCAGGACAGACAGTTCCGACGGGGAGAGACCCAGTACTTC.

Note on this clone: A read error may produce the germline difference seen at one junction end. DNA for the CDR3: TGTGCCACCAGCGAGCGGGGACTAGAAAAGATCTTC. Residues: CATSERGLEKIF. This sequence joins TRBV15 and TRBJ2-7, with 8 bases lining up with TRBD2. This CDR3 region has 12 residues. Germline CDR1 is LNHNV and CDR2 is YYDKDF (reference sequence).

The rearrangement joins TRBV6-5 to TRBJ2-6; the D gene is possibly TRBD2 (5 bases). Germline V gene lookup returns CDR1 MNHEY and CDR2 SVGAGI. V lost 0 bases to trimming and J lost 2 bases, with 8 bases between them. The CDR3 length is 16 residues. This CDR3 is CASSYSRGTGANVLTF. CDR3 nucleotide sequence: TGTGCCAGCAGTTACTCGAGAGGGACTGGGGCCAACGTCCTGACTTTC.

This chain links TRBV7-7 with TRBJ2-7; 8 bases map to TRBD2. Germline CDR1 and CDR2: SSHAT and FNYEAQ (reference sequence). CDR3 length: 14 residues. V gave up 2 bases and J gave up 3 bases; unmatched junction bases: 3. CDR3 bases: TGTGCCAGCAGCTTACAAGCGGGAGACTACGAGCAGTACTTC. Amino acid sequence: CASSLQAGDYEQYF.

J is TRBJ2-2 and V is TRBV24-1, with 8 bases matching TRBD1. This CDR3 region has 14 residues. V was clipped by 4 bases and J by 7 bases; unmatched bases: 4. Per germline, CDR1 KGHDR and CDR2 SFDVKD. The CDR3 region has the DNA TGTGCCACCAGTGACGCAGGGGGCGGCGGGGAGCTGTTTTTT. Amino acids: CATSDAGGGGELFF.

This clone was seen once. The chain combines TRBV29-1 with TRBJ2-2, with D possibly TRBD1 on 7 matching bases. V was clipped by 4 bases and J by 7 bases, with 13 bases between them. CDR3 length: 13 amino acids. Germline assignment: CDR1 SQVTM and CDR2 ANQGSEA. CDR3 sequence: CSVVAGGIGELFF. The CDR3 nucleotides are TGCAGCGTTGTGGCAGGGGGGATCGGGGAGCTGTTTTTT.

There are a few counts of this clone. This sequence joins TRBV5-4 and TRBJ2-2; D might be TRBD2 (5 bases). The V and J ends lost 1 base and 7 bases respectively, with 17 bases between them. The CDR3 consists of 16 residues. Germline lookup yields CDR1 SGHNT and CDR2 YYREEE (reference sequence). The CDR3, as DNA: TGTGCCAGCAGCTTGAGTACTGCCCGTCGGGGCGGGGAGCTGTTTTTT. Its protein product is CASSLSTARRGGELFF.

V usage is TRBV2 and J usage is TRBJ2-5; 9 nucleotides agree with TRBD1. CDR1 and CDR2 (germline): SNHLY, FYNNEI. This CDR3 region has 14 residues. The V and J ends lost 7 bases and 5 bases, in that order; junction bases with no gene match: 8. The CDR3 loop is CASNPGQGVETQYF. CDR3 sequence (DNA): TGTGCCAGCAACCCGGGACAGGGTGTTGAGACCCAGTACTTC. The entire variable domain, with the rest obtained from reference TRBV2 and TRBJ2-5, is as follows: EPEVTQTPSHQVTQMGQEVILRCVPISNHLYFYWYRQILGQKVEFLVSFYNNEISEKSEIFDDQFSVERPDGSNFTLKIRSTKLEDSAMYFCASNPGQGVETQYFGPGTRLLVL.

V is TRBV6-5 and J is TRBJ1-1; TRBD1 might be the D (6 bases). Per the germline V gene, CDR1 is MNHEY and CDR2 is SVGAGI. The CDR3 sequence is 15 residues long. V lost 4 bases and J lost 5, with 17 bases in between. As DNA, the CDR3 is TGTGCCAGCAGTTTTACAGGGTCGAGGTTGACTGAAGCTTTCTTT. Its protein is CASSFTGSRLTEAFF.

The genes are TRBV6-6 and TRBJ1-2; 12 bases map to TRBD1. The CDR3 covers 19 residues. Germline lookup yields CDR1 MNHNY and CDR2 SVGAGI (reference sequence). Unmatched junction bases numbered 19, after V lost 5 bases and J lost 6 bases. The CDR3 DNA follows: TGTGCCAGCAGTCCATACTTTACGGGACAGGGGGCGCGAGGGCATGGCTACACCTTC. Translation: CASSPYFTGQGARGHGYTF.

The CDR3 sequence is CASSVRAGEKGDTQYF. The DNA of the CDR3 is TGTGCCAGCAGCGTCAGAGCGGGGGAAAAGGGGGATACGCAGTATTTT. This chain links TRBV9 with TRBJ2-3; TRBD2 matches 8 bases. V shed 2 bases, J shed 6 bases, and the junction held 11 bases outside the gene matches. The V gene's germline CDR1 is SGDLS and CDR2 YYNGEE. CDR3 length equals 16 residues. The full variable domain, completed using reference TRBV9 and TRBJ2-3, is DSGVTQTPKHLITATGQRVTLRCSPRSGDLSVYWYQQSLDQGLQFLIQYYNGEERAKGNILERFSAQQFPDLHSELNLSSLELGDSALYFCASSVRAGEKGDTQYFGPGTRLTVL.

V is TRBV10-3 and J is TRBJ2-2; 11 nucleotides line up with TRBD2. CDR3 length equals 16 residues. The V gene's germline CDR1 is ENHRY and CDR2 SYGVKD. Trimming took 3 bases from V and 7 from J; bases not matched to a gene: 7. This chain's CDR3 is CAISDDSGGANGELFF. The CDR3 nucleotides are TGTGCCATCAGTGACGATAGCGGGGGGGCTAACGGGGAGCTGTTTTTT.

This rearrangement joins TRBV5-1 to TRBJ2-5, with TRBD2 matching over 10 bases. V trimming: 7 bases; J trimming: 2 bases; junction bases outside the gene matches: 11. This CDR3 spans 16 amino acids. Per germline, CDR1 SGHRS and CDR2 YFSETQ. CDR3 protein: CASETGLADKQETQYF. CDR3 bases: TGCGCCAGCGAAACAGGACTAGCGGATAAACAAGAGACCCAGTACTTC.

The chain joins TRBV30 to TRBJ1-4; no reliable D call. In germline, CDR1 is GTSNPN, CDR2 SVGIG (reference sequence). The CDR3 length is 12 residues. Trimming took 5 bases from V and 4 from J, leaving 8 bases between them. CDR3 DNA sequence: TGTGCCTGGCGGCGGATTAATGAAAAACTGTTTTTT. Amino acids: CAWRRINEKLFF.

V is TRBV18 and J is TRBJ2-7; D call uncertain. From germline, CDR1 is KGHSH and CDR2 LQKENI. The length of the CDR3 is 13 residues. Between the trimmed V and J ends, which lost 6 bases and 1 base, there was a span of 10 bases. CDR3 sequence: CASSPPSSYEQYF. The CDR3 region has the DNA TGTGCCAGCTCCCCGCCGAGTTCCTACGAGCAGTACTTC. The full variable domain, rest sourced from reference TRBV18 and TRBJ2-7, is NAGVMQNPRHLVRRRGQEARLRCSPMKGHSHVYWYRQLPEEGLKFMVYLQKENIIDESGMPKERFSAEFPKEGPSILRIQQVVRGDSAAYFCASSPPSSYEQYFGPGTRLTVT.

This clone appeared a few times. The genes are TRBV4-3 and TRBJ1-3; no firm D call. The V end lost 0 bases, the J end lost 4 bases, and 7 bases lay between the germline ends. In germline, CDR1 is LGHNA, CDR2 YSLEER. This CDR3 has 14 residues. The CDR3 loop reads CASSQDWQGNTIYF. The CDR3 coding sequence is TGCGCCAGCAGCCAAGATTGGCAGGGAAACACCATATATTTT.

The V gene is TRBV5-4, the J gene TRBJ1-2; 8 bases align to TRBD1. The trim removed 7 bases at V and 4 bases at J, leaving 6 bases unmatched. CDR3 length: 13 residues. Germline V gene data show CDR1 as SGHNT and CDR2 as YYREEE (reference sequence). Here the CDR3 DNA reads TGTGCCAGCTCAACCACAGGGGGCTATGGCTACACCTTC. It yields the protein CASSTTGGYGYTF.

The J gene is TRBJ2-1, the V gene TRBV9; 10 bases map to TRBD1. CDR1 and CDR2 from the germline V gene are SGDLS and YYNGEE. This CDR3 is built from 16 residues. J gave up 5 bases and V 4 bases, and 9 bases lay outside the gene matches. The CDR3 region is CASSTISGQGNNEQFF. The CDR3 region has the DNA TGTGCCAGCAGCACCATTTCGGGACAGGGGAACAATGAGCAGTTCTTC. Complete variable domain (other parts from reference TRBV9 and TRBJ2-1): DSGVTQTPKHLITATGQRVTLRCSPRSGDLSVYWYQQSLDQGLQFLIQYYNGEERAKGNILERFSAQQFPDLHSELNLSSLELGDSALYFCASSTISGQGNNEQFFGPGTRLTVL.

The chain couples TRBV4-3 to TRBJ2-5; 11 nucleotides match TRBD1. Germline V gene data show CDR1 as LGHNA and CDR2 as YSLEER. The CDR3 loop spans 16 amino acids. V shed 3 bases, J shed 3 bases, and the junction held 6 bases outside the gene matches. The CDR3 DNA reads TGCGCCAGCAGCCAGGTCGGGACAGGGGGAAAAGAGACCCAGTACTTC. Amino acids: CASSQVGTGGKETQYF.

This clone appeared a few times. This CDR3 reads CASSSDSDGYTF. DNA for the CDR3: TGCGCCAGCAGCTCAGACAGCGATGGCTACACCTTC. The J gene is TRBJ1-2, the V gene TRBV5-1; D might be TRBD1 (5 bases). This CDR3 region has 12 residues. Germline V gene lookup returns CDR1 SGHRS and CDR2 YFSETQ. Trimming removed 3 bases at V and 6 bases at J, with 9 bases between.